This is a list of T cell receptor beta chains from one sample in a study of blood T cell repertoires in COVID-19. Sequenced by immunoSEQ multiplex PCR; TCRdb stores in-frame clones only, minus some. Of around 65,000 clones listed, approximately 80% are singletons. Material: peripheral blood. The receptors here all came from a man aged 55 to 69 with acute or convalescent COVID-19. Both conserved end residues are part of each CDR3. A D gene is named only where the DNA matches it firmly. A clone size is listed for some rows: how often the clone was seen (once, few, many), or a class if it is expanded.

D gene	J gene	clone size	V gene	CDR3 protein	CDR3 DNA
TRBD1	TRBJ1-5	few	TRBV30	CAWSLGQGGQPQHF	TGTGCCTGGAGCCTAGGACAGGGCGGTCAGCCCCAGCATTTT
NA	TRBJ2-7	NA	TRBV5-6	CASSFQFYEQYF	TGTGCCAGCAGCTTCCAATTTTACGAGCAGTACTTC
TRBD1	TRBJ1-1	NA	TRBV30	CAWSPLDREGTEAFF	TGTGCCTGGAGTCCTTTGGACAGGGAGGGCACTGAAGCTTTCTTT
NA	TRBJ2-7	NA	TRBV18	CASSLNAQRPVNEQYF	TGTGCCAGCTCACTCAATGCCCAGCGGCCCGTTAACGAGCAGTACTTC
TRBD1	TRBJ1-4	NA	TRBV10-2	CASSGDRGEKLFF	TGCGCCAGCAGTGGGGACAGGGGCGAAAAACTGTTTTTT
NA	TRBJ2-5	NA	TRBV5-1	CASSKEWQWETQYF	TGCGCCAGCAGCAAGGAGTGGCAGTGGGAGACCCAGTACTTC
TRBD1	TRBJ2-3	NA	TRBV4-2	CASSQGQGFTDTQYF	TGTGCCAGCAGCCAGGGACAGGGGTTCACAGATACGCAGTATTTT
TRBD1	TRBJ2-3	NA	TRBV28	CASSDRDRVAADTQYF	TGTGCCAGCAGTGACCGGGACAGGGTCGCGGCAGATACGCAGTATTTT
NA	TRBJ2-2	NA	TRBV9	CASSVGAGGDGGELFF	TGTGCCAGCAGCGTAGGGGCCGGCGGGGACGGCGGGGAGCTGTTTTTT
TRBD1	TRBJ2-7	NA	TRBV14	CASSQGQGALLYEQYF	TGTGCCAGCAGCCAAGGACAGGGGGCTCTCCTCTACGAGCAGTACTTC
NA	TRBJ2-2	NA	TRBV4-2	CASSLTESGELFF	TGTGCCAGCAGCCTTACCGAGTCCGGGGAGCTGTTTTTT
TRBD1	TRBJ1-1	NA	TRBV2	CASSENRGAFF	TGTGCCAGCAGTGAAAACAGGGGTGCTTTCTTT
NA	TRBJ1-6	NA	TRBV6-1	CASSEPPGTLSPLHF	TGTGCCAGCAGTGAACCTCCTGGGACATTATCACCCCTCCACTTT
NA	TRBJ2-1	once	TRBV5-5	CASSAGSGYNEQFF	TGTGCCAGCTCCGCGGGATCAGGCTACAATGAGCAGTTCTTC
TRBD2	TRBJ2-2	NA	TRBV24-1	CATSGPKTSGEGDTGELFF	TGTGCCACCAGTGGCCCGAAGACTAGCGGGGAAGGGGACACCGGGGAGCTGTTTTTT
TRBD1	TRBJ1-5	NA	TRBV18	CASSQQGQGNQPQHF	TGTGCCAGCTCCCAACAGGGACAGGGGAATCAGCCCCAGCATTTT
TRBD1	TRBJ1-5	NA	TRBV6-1	CASSVLAGGGSNQPQHF	TGTGCCAGCAGTGTGTTAGCAGGGGGCGGGAGCAATCAGCCCCAGCATTTT
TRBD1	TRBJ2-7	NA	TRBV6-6	CASSPLQGAGEQYF	TGTGCCAGCAGTCCTCTCCAGGGGGCGGGGGAGCAGTACTTC
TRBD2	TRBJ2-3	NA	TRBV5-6	CASSLGLAGVMPDTQYF	TGTGCCAGCAGCTTAGGACTAGCGGGAGTGATGCCAGATACGCAGTATTTT
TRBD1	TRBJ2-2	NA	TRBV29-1	CSVEPGQGPTGELFF	TGCAGCGTCGAACCGGGACAGGGTCCCACCGGGGAGCTGTTTTTT
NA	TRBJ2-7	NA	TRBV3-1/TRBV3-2	CASSQRYEQYF	TGTGCCAGCAGCCAACGCTACGAGCAGTACTTC
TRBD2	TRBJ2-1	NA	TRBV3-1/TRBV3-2	CASSFGQTSGSINEQFF	TGTGCCAGCAGCTTCGGACAGACTAGCGGGAGTATCAATGAGCAGTTCTTC
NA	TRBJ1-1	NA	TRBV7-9	CASSRVSGQNTEAFF	TGTGCCAGCAGCCGCGTTTCAGGGCAAAACACTGAAGCTTTCTTT
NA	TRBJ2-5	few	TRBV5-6	CASSLGQTAGGTQYF	TGTGCCAGCAGCTTAGGCCAGACGGCCGGGGGGACCCAGTACTTC
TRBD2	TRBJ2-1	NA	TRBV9	CASSVGGTSGLHNEQFF	TGTGCCAGCAGCGTAGGGGGGACTAGCGGCCTTCACAATGAGCAGTTCTTC
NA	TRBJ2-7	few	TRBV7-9	CASSSTGTTYEQYF	TGTGCCAGCAGCTCCACCGGGACAACCTACGAGCAGTACTTC
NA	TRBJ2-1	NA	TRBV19	CASSTQTGVEQFF	TGTGCCAGTAGTACGCAAACAGGCGTTGAGCAGTTCTTC
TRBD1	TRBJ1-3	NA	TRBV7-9	CASSLDGRGSGNTIYF	TGTGCCAGCAGCTTAGACGGCAGGGGGTCTGGAAACACCATATATTTT
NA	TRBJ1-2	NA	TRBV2	CASSLRTSNYGYTF	TGTGCCAGCAGTCTAAGGACATCTAACTATGGCTACACCTTC
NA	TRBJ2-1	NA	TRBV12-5	CASGSPRGYEQFF	TGTGCTAGTGGTTCCCCTAGGGGCTATGAGCAGTTCTTC
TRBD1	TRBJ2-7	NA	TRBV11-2	CASSPGQRTYEQYF	TGTGCCAGCAGCCCGGGACAGAGAACCTACGAGCAGTACTTC
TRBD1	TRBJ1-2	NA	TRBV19	CASSPAGQGALGYTF	TGTGCCAGTAGTCCCGCGGGACAGGGGGCGCTTGGCTACACCTTC
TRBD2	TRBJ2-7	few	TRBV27	CASSSTGTSGRFSEQYF	TGTGCCAGCAGTTCAACCGGGACTAGCGGGAGGTTCAGCGAGCAGTACTTC
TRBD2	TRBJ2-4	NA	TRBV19	CASSIGGGPNIQYF	TGTGCCAGTAGTATAGGGGGGGGTCCCAACATTCAGTACTTC
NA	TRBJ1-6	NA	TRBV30	CAWSRTGRANSPLHF	TGTGCCTGGAGCCGAACAGGGAGAGCCAATTCACCCCTCCACTTT
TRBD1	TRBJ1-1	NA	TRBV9	CASTGTGNMNTEAFF	TGTGCCAGTACCGGGACAGGCAACATGAACACTGAAGCTTTCTTT
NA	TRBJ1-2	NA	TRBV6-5	CASSYRFGDGYTF	TGTGCCAGCAGTTACCGCTTCGGAGATGGCTACACCTTC
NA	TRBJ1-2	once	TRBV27	CASSSGQLIGYTF	TGTGCCAGCAGTTCCGGACAGCTAATTGGCTACACCTTC
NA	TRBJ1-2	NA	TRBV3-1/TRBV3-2	CASSHRTANYGYTF	TGTGCCAGCAGCCACCGGACTGCGAACTATGGCTACACCTTC
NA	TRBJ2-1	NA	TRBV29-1	CSVEITNAGNEQFF	TGCAGCGTTGAGATTACAAACGCGGGGAATGAGCAGTTCTTC
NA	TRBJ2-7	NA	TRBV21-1	CASSTGGGLYEQYF	TGTGCCAGCAGCACCGGGGGGGGGCTCTACGAGCAGTACTTC
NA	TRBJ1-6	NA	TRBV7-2	CASSLWGHYNSPLHF	TGTGCCAGCAGCTTATGGGGCCACTATAATTCACCCCTCCACTTT
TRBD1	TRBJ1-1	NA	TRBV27	CASSLSEGAEAFF	TGTGCCAGCAGTTTATCAGAGGGGGCGGAAGCTTTCTTT